This T cell receptor beta chain was sequenced for a study of cytomegalovirus exposure and HLA in healthy donors. The PCR used 60 Vbeta and 13 Jbeta primers. Method: immunoSEQ multiplex PCR; TCRdb's copy keeps in-frame clones and lacks some. The repertoire has over 100,000 clones, around 70% of them found once; the top ten carry around 5.4%. V lost 1 base to trimming and J lost 1 base; unmatched junction nucleotides: 3. The germline V gene has CDR1 SGHRS and CDR2 YFSETQ. The CDR3 has 15 amino acids. This chain joins TRBV5-1 and TRBJ2-7; 9 nucleotides match TRBD1. Material: PBMCs. This TCR derives from a woman between 65 and 79 years old in good health and CMV-seropositive. The CDR3: CASSLTGTGSYEQYF. Written as DNA, the CDR3 is TGCGCCAGCAGCTTGACCGGGACAGGGTCCTACGAGCAGTACTTC.